This TCR beta chain was identified during a study of molecular identifiers for immune sequencing clone quantification. At least ten counts were recorded for this clonotype. Trimming removed 3 bases from V and 4 bases from J, with 12 bases in between. This CDR3 is 14 amino acids long. CDR1 is MNHEY and CDR2 is SVGAGI in the germline V gene. TCRdb used MiXCR to reprocess the PCR reads, holding one entry per CDR3 protein. The sample lists some 590,000 distinct CDR3 sequences, roughly 27% occurring once. The material sequenced was naive CD8+ T cells from blood, with Jurkat cell RNA spiked in. Subset noted: FACS-sorted CD8+CD4-CCR7+CD45RA+ naive T cells. This TCR came from a human donor in good health. Some libraries in this study had Jurkat cell RNA spiked in. The chain is built from TRBV6-5 and TRBJ1-1; D not certain. The CDR3 loop reads CASSYTVSITEAFF. CDR3 nucleotide sequence: TGTGCCAGCAGTTATACGGTTTCGATCACTGAAGCTTTCTTT.